These 32 T cell receptor beta chains were all obtained from the same sample, sequenced in a study of blood T cell repertoires in COVID-19. The method was immunoSEQ multiplex PCR; TCRdb's version includes in-frame clones alone and lacks a portion of them. The sample holds some 130,000 clones; about four fifths are singletons and the top ten take 5.5%. Sequenced: PBMCs or T cells enriched from blood (not recorded which). The receptors were gathered from a man aged 35 to 55 with acute COVID-19.

The J gene is TRBJ2-7, the V gene TRBV2; unclear D gene. The CDR3 has 12 residues. Trimming cost V 8 bases and J 0 bases, with 8 bases left between them. Germline CDR1 SNHLY, CDR2 FYNNEI. CDR3 in amino acids: CASQLLSYEQYF. CDR3 nucleotides: TGTGCCAGCCAATTACTCTCCTACGAGCAGTACTTC.

The rearrangement links TRBV24-1 to TRBJ2-1; the D gene is possibly TRBD1 (6 bases). Germline values: CDR1 KGHDR, CDR2 SFDVKD. V was cut by 3 bases and J by 9 bases, with 11 bases left in between. The CDR3 has 13 residues. CDR3 amino acids: CATSDGQQSEQFF. CDR3 DNA: TGTGCCACCAGTGATGGACAGCAGAGTGAGCAGTTCTTC.

The rearrangement uses TRBV5-6 and TRBJ2-1; 12 nucleotides match TRBD2. Germline V lookup: CDR1 SGHDT, CDR2 YYEEEE. The CDR3 has 18 amino acids. The trim removed 4 bases at V and 5 bases at J, leaving 13 bases unmatched. CDR3 DNA sequence: TGTGCCAGCAGCGTTCCAAGGACTAGCGGGGTGACGAACAATGAGCAGTTCTTC. Amino acids: CASSVPRTSGVTNNEQFF.

A word on this clone: Other nucleotide sequences in the sample specify the same CDR3. The V and J genes are TRBV5-4 and TRBJ1-4, with D possibly TRBD1 on 6 matching bases. V lost 0 bases, J lost 7 bases, and 10 bases lay in between. Germline V gives CDR1 SGHNT, CDR2 YYREEE (reference sequence). The CDR3 consists of 14 residues. The CDR3 DNA follows: TGTGCCAGCAGCTTGGCAGGGGAGGGTGAAAAACTGTTTTTT. Amino acid sequence: CASSLAGEGEKLFF. Using reference TRBV5-4 and TRBJ1-4 for the parts outside the CDR3, the full variable domain is ETGVTQSPTHLIKTRGQQVTLRCSSQSGHNTVSWYQQALGQGPQFIFQYYREEENGRGNFPPRFSGLQFPNYSSELNVNALELDDSALYLCASSLAGEGEKLFFGSGTQLSVL.

This chain links TRBV27 with TRBJ2-1; a possible D gene is TRBD2 (7 bases). This CDR3 contains 15 residues. The ends were cut back, 5 bases at V and 3 bases at J, with 14 bases in the middle. The germline gives CDR1 MNHEY, CDR2 SMNVEV (reference sequence). The CDR3 DNA is TGTGCCAGCAGTCACCCAGCGGGACACTACAATGAGCAGTTCTTC. This gives the protein CASSHPAGHYNEQFF.

V gene TRBV7-9 combines with J gene TRBJ2-5; the match to TRBD2 covers 8 bases. CDR1 and CDR2 from the germline V gene are SEHNR and FQNEAQ (reference sequence). With 5 bases clipped from V and 1 base from J, the junction kept 9 bases outside the gene matches. The CDR3 spans 16 residues. The CDR3 coding sequence is TGTGCCAGCAGCCCCGGGGGGGGATTGCGCCAAGAGACCCAGTACTTC. Its protein product is CASSPGGGLRQETQYF. Full variable domain (remainder filled in from reference TRBV7-9 and TRBJ2-5): DTGVSQNPRHKITKRGQNVTFRCDPISEHNRLYWYRQTLGQGPEFLTYFQNEAQLEKSRLLSDRFSAERPKGSFSTLEIQRTEQGDSAMYLCASSPGGGLRQETQYFGPGTRLLVL.

The chain couples TRBV19 to TRBJ2-1; 14 positions match TRBD2. After removal of 5 bases from V and 5 bases from J, the junction contained 5 bases not matched to a gene. CDR3 size: 16 residues. Germline values: CDR1 LNHDA, CDR2 SQIVND (reference sequence). The CDR3 nucleotides are TGTGCCAGTAGTCGACTAGCGGGAGGGACCCACAATGAGCAGTTCTTC. It codes for CASSRLAGGTHNEQFF.

V is TRBV5-1 and J is TRBJ2-2, with TRBD2 matching 7 bases. This CDR3 spans 14 amino acids. Trimming cost V 4 bases and J 10 bases; bases outside gene matches: 10. The germline CDR1 and CDR2 sequences are SGHRS and YFSETQ. CDR3: CASSTTSAREELFF. Written as DNA, the CDR3 is TGCGCCAGCAGCACAACTAGCGCCCGAGAGGAGCTGTTTTTT.

This rearrangement joins TRBV18 to TRBJ1-6, with 8 bases lining up with TRBD1. This CDR3 is 16 amino acids long. Germline trimming cut 6 bases from V and 7 bases from J; bases unmatched to any gene: 11. Germline V gives CDR1 KGHSH, CDR2 LQKENI. CDR3 sequence: CASSLGQGGPNSPLHF. The CDR3 nucleotides are TGTGCCAGCTCCCTTGGACAGGGTGGGCCCAATTCACCCCTCCACTTT. The complete variable domain, with remaining parts taken from reference TRBV18 and TRBJ1-6, reads NAGVMQNPRHLVRRRGQEARLRCSPMKGHSHVYWYRQLPEEGLKFMVYLQKENIIDESGMPKERFSAEFPKEGPSILRIQQVVRGDSAAYFCASSLGQGGPNSPLHFGNGTRLTVT.

This clone has only one observation. The chain joins TRBV18 to TRBJ1-1; 8 nucleotides align to TRBD1. This CDR3 comprises 13 residues. Germline CDR1 reads KGHSH; CDR2 reads LQKENI. Unmatched junction bases numbered 4, after V lost 3 bases and J lost 7 bases. Written as DNA, the CDR3 is TGTGCCAGCTCACCGGGGGACAGGAGTGAAGCTTTCTTT. Translation gives CASSPGDRSEAFF.

This chain connects TRBV19 to TRBJ2-1, with D possibly being TRBD2 (6 bases). The CDR3 is made up of 13 amino acids. Germline V lookup: CDR1 LNHDA, CDR2 SQIVND (reference sequence). The V gene lost 1 base and the J gene lost 9 bases, with 10 bases spanning the gap. CDR3 in DNA: TGTGCCAGTAGTATAGGCGCGGGGAGTGAGCAGTTCTTC. It specifies CASSIGAGSEQFF.

The V call is TRBV10-3, the J call TRBJ1-1; 8 bases fit TRBD1. The CDR3 length is 16 residues. Germline assignment: CDR1 ENHRY and CDR2 SYGVKD. J gave up 5 bases and V 5 bases, and 13 bases lay outside the gene matches. The CDR3 reads CAISYNLKTGDTEAFF. CDR3 sequence (DNA): TGTGCCATCAGTTATAATCTTAAGACAGGGGATACTGAAGCTTTCTTT.

A few counts support this clone. This chain joins TRBV7-9 and TRBJ1-2; 8 bases match TRBD1. The trim removed 4 bases at V and 4 bases at J, leaving 11 bases unmatched. The CDR3 has 16 amino acids. Germline CDR1 and CDR2: SEHNR and FQNEAQ (reference sequence). The CDR3 DNA follows: TGTGCCAGCAGCTCCGCCGCCGCAGGGGGCGTCTATGGCTACACCTTC. This encodes CASSSAAAGGVYGYTF.

V and J are TRBV29-1 and TRBJ2-5; possible D gene TRBD1, 6 bases. The CDR3 contains 10 residues. From germline, CDR1 is SQVTM and CDR2 ANQGSEA. The V end was cut by 7 bases, the J end by 3 bases, with 6 bases between. The CDR3 sequence is CSAGEETQYF. For the CDR3, the DNA is TGCAGCGCAGGGGAAGAGACCCAGTACTTC. Supplemented by reference TRBV29-1 and TRBJ2-5, the full variable domain reads SAVISQKPSRDICQRGTSLTIQCQVDSQVTMMFWYRQQPGQSLTLIATANQGSEATYESGFVIDKFPISRPNLTFSTLTVSNMSPEDSSIYLCSAGEETQYFGPGTRLLVL.

This chain links TRBV30 with TRBJ2-5; 7 bases map to TRBD1. This CDR3 spans 16 amino acids. The ends lost 3 bases at V and 5 bases at J; junction bases unmatched: 15. Germline loops: CDR1 GTSNPN, CDR2 SVGIG (reference sequence). The CDR3 here is CAWSYLASTGVETQYF. The CDR3 DNA reads as TGTGCCTGGAGCTACTTAGCGTCTACAGGGGTGGAGACCCAGTACTTC.

V is TRBV27 and J is TRBJ2-2, with D possibly matching TRBD1 (5 bases). V lost 10 bases and J 6 bases, leaving 12 bases between the germline ends. CDR3 length equals 12 residues. Germline V lookup: CDR1 MNHEY, CDR2 SMNVEV (reference sequence). This CDR3 is CATLVGAGELFF. In nucleotides, the CDR3 is TGTGCCACTCTGGTAGGGGCCGGGGAGCTGTTTTTT.

This chain uses TRBV4-3 with TRBJ1-2; D uncertain. V gave up 2 bases and J gave up 3 bases, with 10 bases separating them. Germline CDR1 and CDR2: LGHNA and YSLEER. The CDR3 is 14 residues long. CDR3 coding DNA: TGCGCCAGCAGCCAAAAACTTAAAGACTATGGCTACACCTTC. Translating it yields CASSQKLKDYGYTF.

The chain combines TRBV5-8 with TRBJ1-5; D possibly corresponds to TRBD1 (6 bases). There are 15 residues in the CDR3. Per the germline V gene, CDR1 is SGHTS and CDR2 is YDEGEE. V was pared by 5 bases and J by 2 bases, with 14 bases between. The CDR3 reads CASSKNAGGNQPQHF. The CDR3 bases are TGTGCCAGCAGTAAGAACGCAGGGGGCAATCAGCCCCAGCATTTT.

This chain uses TRBV2 with TRBJ1-1, with D uncertain. From germline, CDR1 is SNHLY and CDR2 FYNNEI. Trimming pared 3 bases from V and 0 bases from J, leaving 8 bases between. CDR3 size: 14 residues. The CDR3 DNA is TGTGCCAGCAGTGATCCCCGGGTGAACACTGAAGCTTTCTTT. This translates into CASSDPRVNTEAFF.

The rearrangement links TRBV7-8 to TRBJ1-1, with D unclear. The CDR3 contains 13 residues. CDR1 is SGHVS and CDR2 is FQNEAQ in the germline V gene. V gave up 3 bases and J gave up 4 bases, with 9 bases separating them. This CDR3 reads CASSFRDSTEAFF. The CDR3 bases are TGTGCCAGCAGCTTTCGGGATTCCACTGAAGCTTTCTTT.

The rearrangement joins TRBV7-9 to TRBJ1-5; TRBD1 agrees at 9 bases. V trimming: 4 bases; J trimming: 4 bases; junction bases outside the gene matches: 2. Germline V gene data show CDR1 as SEHNR and CDR2 as FQNEAQ (reference sequence). This CDR3 comprises 14 residues. CDR3 loop: CASSSGQGNQPQHF. In DNA form, the CDR3 reads TGTGCCAGCAGCTCGGGACAGGGAAATCAGCCCCAGCATTTT.

This clone was seen only once. The chain carries TRBV19 and TRBJ1-5; TRBD1 aligns across 7 bases. CDR1 LNHDA and CDR2 SQIVND come from the germline V gene (reference sequence). The trim removed 8 bases at V and 6 bases at J, leaving 10 bases unmatched. The CDR3 runs 14 residues. The CDR3, as DNA: TGTGCCAGTGCCACGGGACAGTTCCTTCAGCCCCAGCATTTT. This codes for CASATGQFLQPQHF.

The chain has TRBV7-2 and TRBJ1-4, with 7 bases fitting TRBD1. V shed 3 bases, J shed 8 bases, and the junction held 6 bases outside the gene matches. CDR3 length: 14 amino acids. The germline V gene has CDR1 SGHTA and CDR2 FQGNSA. The CDR3 here is CASSLRQGNEKLFF. The CDR3 coding sequence is TGTGCCAGCAGCTTGCGACAGGGCAACGAAAAACTGTTTTTT. Supplemented by reference TRBV7-2 and TRBJ1-4, the full variable domain reads GAGVSQSPSNKVTEKGKDVELRCDPISGHTALYWYRQSLGQGLEFLIYFQGNSAPDKSGLPSDRFSAERTGGSVSTLTIQRTQQEDSAVYLCASSLRQGNEKLFFGSGTQLSVL.

This chain connects TRBV13 to TRBJ1-6; no reliable D call. Trimming left V 7 bases short and J 4 bases short, with 5 bases between. The germline gives CDR1 PRHDT, CDR2 FYEKMQ (reference sequence). The CDR3 totals 12 residues. CDR3 coding DNA: TGTGCCAGCAACGGTTATAATTCACCCCTCCACTTT. Translation gives CASNGYNSPLHF.

The rearrangement uses TRBV5-1 and TRBJ1-1; 7 bases are a match to TRBD1. Germline V gives CDR1 SGHRS, CDR2 YFSETQ. This CDR3 spans 14 amino acids. J lost 1 base, V lost 0 bases, and 0 bases had no gene match. The CDR3 loop reads CASSLDRGNTEAFF. The DNA for the CDR3 is TGCGCCAGCAGCTTGGACAGGGGGAACACTGAAGCTTTCTTT.

The chain couples TRBV5-1 to TRBJ2-7; 8 bases are a match to TRBD2. Germline lookup yields CDR1 SGHRS and CDR2 YFSETQ. The CDR3 is 13 amino acids. With 6 bases clipped from V and 5 bases from J, the junction kept 7 bases outside the gene matches. CDR3 nucleotide sequence: TGCGCCAGCAACACCGGGGGGGCAGACGAGCAGTACTTC. Translating it yields CASNTGGADEQYF.

The J gene is TRBJ1-2, the V gene TRBV19, with D hard to call. The CDR3 extends over 12 amino acids. The germline V and J ends were trimmed by 1 base and 6 bases, with 6 bases remaining between them. Germline-derived CDR1 and CDR2 are LNHDA and SQIVND (reference sequence). This CDR3 is CASSIGLNGYTF. The CDR3 DNA sequence: TGTGCCAGTAGTATAGGACTGAATGGCTACACCTTC. Looking up the rest from reference TRBV19 and TRBJ1-2 gives the full variable domain: DGGITQSPKYLFRKEGQNVTLSCEQNLNHDAMYWYRQDPGQGLRLIYYSQIVNDFQKGDIAEGYSVSREKKESFPLTVTSAQKNPTAFYLCASSIGLNGYTFGSGTRLTVV.

This chain connects TRBV5-8 to TRBJ2-3; the match to TRBD1 covers 9 bases. The CDR3 has 15 residues. Germline assignment: CDR1 SGHTS and CDR2 YDEGEE. The ends lost 0 bases at V and 6 bases at J; junction bases unmatched: 5. The CDR3 DNA reads as TGTGCCAGCAGCTTGGTGACAGGGGGGGCGGATACGCAGTATTTT. This codes for CASSLVTGGADTQYF.

The CDR3 DNA sequence: TGTGCCAGCAGCTCCTACCCCGACAGGGCTGGTGAAAAACTGTTTTTT. This translates into CASSSYPDRAGEKLFF. The chain is built from TRBV7-2 and TRBJ1-4; 7 nucleotides line up with TRBD1. After removal of 4 bases from V and 7 bases from J, the junction contained 12 bases not matched to a gene. CDR1 and CDR2 from the germline V gene are SGHTA and FQGNSA. This CDR3 region has 16 residues.

This chain links TRBV15 with TRBJ2-2; 8 positions agree with TRBD1. This CDR3 is 16 amino acids long. V gave up 8 bases and J gave up 4 bases; unmatched junction bases: 12. From germline, CDR1 is LNHNV and CDR2 YYDKDF (reference sequence). The CDR3: CATFTLGTGRTGELFF. The CDR3 DNA reads TGTGCCACCTTTACACTAGGGACAGGCCGCACCGGGGAGCTGTTTTTT. The full variable domain, its missing parts supplied by reference TRBV15 and TRBJ2-2, is DAMVIQNPRYQVTQFGKPVTLSCSQTLNHNVMYWYQQKSSQAPKLLFHYYDKDFNNEADTPDNFQSRRPNTSFCFLDIRSPGLGDTAMYLCATFTLGTGRTGELFFGEGSRLTVL.

The chain couples TRBV5-1 to TRBJ1-3; unclear D gene. Trimming removed 0 bases from V and 15 bases from J, with 16 bases in between. Germline V gene sequence: CDR1 SGHRS, CDR2 YFSETQ. The CDR3 has 13 residues. The CDR3 loop reads CASSLGQGGPGYF. The CDR3 nucleotides are TGCGCCAGCAGCTTGGGCCAAGGAGGCCCGGGATATTTT.

The chain is built from TRBV3-1 (or the pseudogene TRBV3-2) and TRBJ2-5; 13 bases line up with TRBD2. Germline trimming cut 0 bases from V and 5 bases from J; bases unmatched to any gene: 21. The CDR3 has 22 amino acids. CDR1 is LGHDT, CDR2 YNNKEL, per germline (reference sequence). DNA of the CDR3: TGTGCCAGCAGCCAAGAGAAGACCCGAGAATTCTCAACTAGCGGGAGGGGGGAGACCCAGTACTTC. Amino acids: CASSQEKTREFSTSGRGETQYF.